Below, 28 T cell receptor beta chains from the same sample are listed, as sequenced in a study of early T cells in non-severe SARS-CoV-2 infection. One entry per CDR3 protein results from TCRdb running MiXCR on the 5' RACE reads. This sample has 25,000 to 35,000 distinct CDR3 sequences; less than 6.5% occur once, and the top ten carry roughly a third. Material: whole blood, obtained at baseline. The receptor source for this set is an adult who was a healthcare worker with PCR-confirmed SARS-CoV-2 infection or an uninfected control (not recorded which).

The chain employs TRBV5-1 and TRBJ2-1, with TRBD2 identical over 8 bases. Germline lookup yields CDR1 SGHRS and CDR2 YFSETQ. The CDR3 is 14 residues long. Germline trimming cut 4 bases from V and 6 bases from J; bases unmatched to any gene: 6. The CDR3 DNA is TGCGCCAGCAGCCGATCCGGGACTAGCAATGAGCAGTTCTTC. As protein: CASSRSGTSNEQFF.

This clonotype was recorded many times. The chain recombines TRBV10-3 with TRBJ2-1; TRBD2 matches 9 bases. Germline-derived CDR1 and CDR2 are ENHRY and SYGVKD. The CDR3 is made up of 17 amino acids. The J segment lost 1 base and the V segment lost 5 bases, leaving 9 bases of the junction unmatched. The CDR3 region is CAISRSAGGGSYNEQFF. The CDR3, as DNA: TGTGCCATCAGTCGATCCGCGGGAGGGGGATCCTACAATGAGCAGTTCTTC.

This clonotype was seen at least ten times. The genes are TRBV6-1 and TRBJ2-3; D is ambiguous. Germline V lookup: CDR1 MNHNS, CDR2 SASEGT. V was cut by 0 bases and J by 0 bases, with 7 bases left in between. The CDR3 is 15 residues long. The CDR3 is CASSEAIGSTDTQYF. CDR3 in DNA: TGTGCCAGCAGTGAAGCGATCGGGAGCACAGATACGCAGTATTTT.

This clonotype was counted at least ten times. The chain combines TRBV6-1 with TRBJ1-6; D gene uncertain. Germline CDR1 MNHNS, CDR2 SASEGT. This CDR3 spans 19 amino acids. V was cut by 1 base and J by 0 bases, with 16 bases left in between. DNA of the CDR3: TGTGCCAGCAGTGAAGGGGCAGACCTGTTAACCTCCTATAATTCACCCCTCCACTTT. This codes for CASSEGADLLTSYNSPLHF.

This chain connects TRBV14 to TRBJ1-4; D gene uncertain. Trimming removed 4 bases at V and 5 bases at J, with 23 bases between. The CDR3 is 18 amino acids. CDR1 and CDR2 (germline): SGHDN, FVKESK. CDR3 region: CASSPRALSNPRNEKLFF. Written as DNA, the CDR3 is TGTGCCAGCAGCCCCCGGGCCCTTTCAAACCCAAGGAATGAAAAACTGTTTTTT. The entire variable domain, with the rest obtained from reference TRBV14 and TRBJ1-4, is as follows: EAGVTQFPSHSVIEKGQTVTLRCDPISGHDNLYWYRRVMGKEIKFLLHFVKESKQDESGMPNNRFLAERTGGTYSTLKVQPAELEDSGVYFCASSPRALSNPRNEKLFFGSGTQLSVL.

This clonotype was picked up many times. The chain recombines TRBV24-1 with TRBJ2-1, with D possibly TRBD2 on 6 matching bases. CDR3 length equals 18 residues. Per germline, CDR1 KGHDR and CDR2 SFDVKD. Trimming pared 4 bases from V and 0 bases from J, leaving 18 bases between. The CDR3 loop reads CATSDQPRRASSYNEQFF. CDR3 bases: TGTGCCACCAGTGACCAACCCCGGAGGGCGAGCTCCTACAATGAGCAGTTCTTC.

The sample holds many counts of this clonotype. The chain carries TRBV20-1 and TRBJ2-3; 11 bases are a match to TRBD2. V shed 4 bases, J shed 0 bases, and the junction held 0 bases outside the gene matches. This CDR3 contains 14 residues. Germline V gene sequence: CDR1 DFQATT, CDR2 SNEGSKA (reference sequence). The CDR3 DNA reads TGCAGTGCTACTAGCGGGAGGAGCACAGATACGCAGTATTTT. This codes for CSATSGRSTDTQYF.

The rearrangement uses TRBV12-3 or TRBV12-4 and TRBJ2-1, with D tentatively TRBD1 or TRBD2 (5 bases each). V gave up 6 bases and J gave up 1 base, with 13 bases separating them. The CDR3 loop spans 15 amino acids. CDR3 sequence reads: CASSKRGGSYNEQFF. CDR3 DNA: TGTGCCAGCAGCAAACGGGGCGGGTCCTACAATGAGCAGTTCTTC.

Points on this clonotype: A much bigger clone sits one base away, suggesting this may be a read error. The chain recombines TRBV18 with TRBJ2-7; possibly TRBD1 for D (5 bases). From germline, CDR1 is KGHSH and CDR2 LQKENI. CDR3 length: 14 amino acids. The DNA for the CDR3 is TGTGCCAGCTCACCAACCTCAGGGTGGTACGATCAGTACTTC. This encodes CASSPTSGWYDQYF. The full variable domain, its missing parts supplied by reference TRBV18 and TRBJ2-7, is NAGVMQNPRHLVRRRGQEARLRCSPMKGHSHVYWYRQLPEEGLKFMVYLQKENIIDESGMPKERFSAEFPKEGPSILRIQQVVRGDSAAYFCASSPTSGWYDQYFGPGTRLTVT.

The chain joins TRBV20-1 to TRBJ2-3, with TRBD2 matching over 9 bases. The CDR3 is 15 residues long. Germline CDR1 reads DFQATT; CDR2 reads SNEGSKA (reference sequence). The V and J ends lost 1 base and 3 bases, in that order; junction bases with no gene match: 5. The chain's CDR3 is CSARAPSGITDTQYF. DNA for the CDR3: TGCAGTGCTAGAGCCCCTAGCGGGATTACAGATACGCAGTATTTT.

This clonotype has at least ten counts. The V gene is TRBV11-2, the J gene TRBJ1-4; 9 bases match TRBD1. Trimming at V came to 1 base and at J to 8 bases, leaving 14 bases not matched to a gene. Per the germline V gene, CDR1 is SGHAT and CDR2 is FQNNGV. The CDR3 has 18 amino acids. CDR3 residues: CASSLGTRQGGYSEKLFF. In DNA, the CDR3 is TGTGCCAGCAGCTTAGGCACCCGACAGGGGGGATATTCCGAAAAACTGTTTTTT.

This clonotype was seen repeatedly, ten times or more. The gene calls are TRBV5-6 and TRBJ1-2, with unresolved D. The CDR3 runs 15 residues. Trimming took 0 bases from V and 8 from J, leaving 17 bases between them. Looked up from germline, CDR1 is SGHDT and CDR2 is YYEEEE. In DNA, the CDR3 is TGTGCCAGCAGCTTGGTCCCGACGGTTGATCCGGGCTACACCTTC. It encodes CASSLVPTVDPGYTF.

This clonotype turned up a few times. CDR3 in amino acids: CATTLGGTPAFF. The CDR3 nucleotides read TGTGCCACGACCCTCGGGGGGACACCGGCTTTCTTT. The chain recombines TRBV19 with TRBJ1-1; D may be TRBD1 (6 bases). Trimming took off 10 bases at V and 11 bases at J, with 20 bases between the two ends. CDR3 length: 12 amino acids. Germline values: CDR1 LNHDA, CDR2 SQIVND (reference sequence). Supplemented by reference TRBV19 and TRBJ1-1, the full variable domain reads DGGITQSPKYLFRKEGQNVTLSCEQNLNHDAMYWYRQDPGQGLRLIYYSQIVNDFQKGDIAEGYSVSREKKESFPLTVTSAQKNPTAFYLCATTLGGTPAFFGQGTRLTVV.

This clonotype was seen ten or more times. The V gene is TRBV20-1, the J gene TRBJ2-1; D is perhaps TRBD2 (6 bases). CDR3 size: 13 residues. Germline assignment: CDR1 DFQATT and CDR2 SNEGSKA (reference sequence). V gave up 4 bases and J gave up 4 bases, with 11 bases separating them. The chain's CDR3 is CSANSGNYNEQFF. CDR3 DNA sequence: TGCAGTGCTAATAGCGGCAATTACAATGAGCAGTTCTTC.

This clonotype appeared many times. The chain employs TRBV6-5 and TRBJ2-2; the D gene could be TRBD1 or TRBD2 (6 bases each). The V end was cut by 7 bases, the J end by 6 bases, with 15 bases between. The CDR3 sequence is 14 residues long. Germline CDR1 MNHEY, CDR2 SVGAGI. This CDR3 is CASTEGGMAGELFF. The CDR3 nucleotides are TGTGCCAGCACCGAAGGGGGGATGGCCGGGGAGCTGTTTTTT.

This clonotype appeared many times. V usage is TRBV2 and J usage is TRBJ1-2, with D maybe TRBD1 (5 bases). V shed 6 bases and J shed 4 bases, with 9 bases lying between them. From germline, CDR1 is SNHLY and CDR2 FYNNEI. This CDR3 contains 12 residues. The CDR3 loop reads CASRGQTYGYTF. The DNA for the CDR3 is TGTGCCAGCAGGGGGCAGACCTATGGCTACACCTTC.

The chain has TRBV13 and TRBJ2-3; D is unresolved. V lost 2 bases and J 0 bases, leaving 18 bases between the germline ends. Germline loops: CDR1 PRHDT, CDR2 FYEKMQ (reference sequence). This CDR3 is built from 18 residues. CDR3 loop: CASSLFTRQRTSTDTQYF. The DNA for the CDR3 is TGTGCCAGCAGCTTATTCACCCGACAACGCACTAGCACAGATACGCAGTATTTT.

This clonotype was found many times. The chain couples TRBV4-2 to TRBJ1-4; D unclear. This CDR3 region has 14 residues. V was shortened by 0 bases and J by 4 bases, with 6 bases between the two germline ends. Germline CDR1 reads LGHNA; CDR2 reads YNFKEQ. DNA for the CDR3: TGTGCCAGCAGCCAAGACAGGCTTAATGAAAAACTGTTTTTT. It specifies CASSQDRLNEKLFF.

Relative to its sample, this clonotype is medium-sized. The J gene is TRBJ1-6, the V gene TRBV6-2 or TRBV6-3; 9 bases align to TRBD1. Germline-derived CDR1 and CDR2 are MNHEY and SVGEGT. This CDR3 region has 13 residues. V shed 6 bases, J shed 7 bases, and the junction held 1 base outside the gene matches. For the CDR3, the DNA is TGTGCCAGCAGCGGGACAGGGAATTCACCCCTCCACTTT. It codes for CASSGTGNSPLHF.

This clonotype was counted many times. V usage is TRBV5-1 and J usage is TRBJ1-1; 11 nucleotides agree with TRBD1. Germline V CDR1 and CDR2: SGHRS, YFSETQ. V gave up 5 bases and J gave up 5 bases; unmatched junction bases: 8. This CDR3 comprises 15 residues. The CDR3 DNA is TGCGCCAGCAGTCCCACGGGACAGGGGGTTACTGAAGCTTTCTTT. Translating gives CASSPTGQGVTEAFF. Together with reference TRBV5-1 and TRBJ1-1, the CDR3 gives the full variable domain: KAGVTQTPRYLIKTRGQQVTLSCSPISGHRSVSWYQQTPGQGLQFLFEYFSETQRNKGNFPGRFSGRQFSNSRSEMNVSTLELGDSALYLCASSPTGQGVTEAFFGQGTRLTVV.

In this sample, this clonotype turned up many times. The V gene is TRBV19, the J gene TRBJ2-7, with 9 bases fitting TRBD1. The CDR3 contains 14 residues. V shed 5 bases, J shed 4 bases, and the junction held 6 bases outside the gene matches. Germline CDR1 and CDR2: LNHDA and SQIVND (reference sequence). CDR3: CASSVRDRVYEQYF. CDR3 in DNA: TGTGCCAGTAGTGTACGGGACAGGGTGTACGAGCAGTACTTC.

This clonotype was found many times. V and J are TRBV7-6 and TRBJ1-5, with 7 bases aligning to TRBD1. CDR3 length equals 16 residues. The junction had 7 bases not matched to a gene; V was cut back by 5 bases and J by 0 bases. The germline V gene has CDR1 SGHVS and CDR2 FNYEAQ. The CDR3, as DNA: TGTGCCAGCAGCCCCTGGACAGGAATTAGCAATCAGCCCCAGCATTTT. Translating it yields CASSPWTGISNQPQHF.

This clonotype has ten or more counts. The V call is TRBV9, the J call TRBJ1-6; perhaps TRBD1 as D (6 bases). Trimming cost V 1 base and J 7 bases, with 15 bases left between them. CDR1 and CDR2 from the germline V gene are SGDLS and YYNGEE. This CDR3 is built from 16 residues. DNA for the CDR3: TGTGCCAGCAGCGTAAAGGCAGGGGCTAACAATTCACCCCTCCACTTT. This codes for CASSVKAGANNSPLHF.

This clonotype was detected many times. V and J are TRBV27 and TRBJ1-2; weak D call: TRBD1 (5 bases). Germline assignment: CDR1 MNHEY and CDR2 SMNVEV (reference sequence). The V end was cut by 6 bases, the J end by 4 bases, with 12 bases between. This CDR3 is 13 amino acids long. CDR3 bases: TGTGCCAGCAGGGGATTCGACAGCTATGGCTACACCTTC. The encoded protein is CASRGFDSYGYTF.

J is TRBJ1-5 and V is TRBV30, with D hard to call. V was shortened by 1 base and J by 4 bases, with 17 bases between the two germline ends. Germline lookup yields CDR1 GTSNPN and CDR2 SVGIG (reference sequence). The CDR3 is 16 amino acids. CDR3 bases: TGTGCCTGGAGTGCCGCCTGGATCGGGGTGAATCAGCCCCAGCATTTT. Translation: CAWSAAWIGVNQPQHF.

This clonotype was observed many times. This chain joins TRBV7-2 and TRBJ1-3; D unclear. Germline V gives CDR1 SGHTA, CDR2 FQGNSA. This CDR3 contains 14 residues. V shed 4 bases and J shed 4 bases, with 11 bases lying between them. CDR3 amino acids: CASSSTSAGNTIYF. CDR3 coding DNA: TGTGCCAGCAGCTCAACAAGTGCCGGAAACACCATATATTTT.

This clonotype was seen many times. The V call is TRBV6-5, the J call TRBJ2-7; 11 bases align to TRBD2. With 6 bases clipped from V and 2 bases from J, the junction kept 6 bases outside the gene matches. The CDR3 is made up of 15 amino acids. The V gene's germline CDR1 is MNHEY and CDR2 SVGAGI. CDR3 nucleotide sequence: TGTGCCAGCAGGGGTTTTAGCGGGAGGGCCTACGAGCAGTACTTC. This codes for CASRGFSGRAYEQYF.

At least ten counts were recorded for this clonotype. V and J are TRBV5-8 and TRBJ2-7; D is undetermined. Germline lookup yields CDR1 SGHTS and CDR2 YDEGEE. Deletions cut 5 bases from V and 0 bases from J, with 12 bases between. The CDR3 covers 14 residues. CDR3 region: CASRSMGISYEQYF. The DNA of the CDR3 is TGTGCCAGCAGGAGCATGGGGATCTCCTACGAGCAGTACTTC.